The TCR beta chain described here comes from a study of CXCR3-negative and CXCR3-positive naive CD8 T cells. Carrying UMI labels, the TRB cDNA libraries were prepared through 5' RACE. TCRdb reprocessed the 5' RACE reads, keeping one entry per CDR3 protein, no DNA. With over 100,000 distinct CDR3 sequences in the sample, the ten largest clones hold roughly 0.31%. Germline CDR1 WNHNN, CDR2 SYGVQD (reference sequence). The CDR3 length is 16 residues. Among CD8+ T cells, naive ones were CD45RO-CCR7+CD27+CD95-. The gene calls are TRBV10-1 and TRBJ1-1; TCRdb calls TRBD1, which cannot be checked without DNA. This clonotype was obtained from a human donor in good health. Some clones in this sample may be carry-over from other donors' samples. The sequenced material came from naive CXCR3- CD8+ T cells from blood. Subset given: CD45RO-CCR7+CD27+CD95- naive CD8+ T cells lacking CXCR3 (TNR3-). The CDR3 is CASSESTRVLNTEAFF.